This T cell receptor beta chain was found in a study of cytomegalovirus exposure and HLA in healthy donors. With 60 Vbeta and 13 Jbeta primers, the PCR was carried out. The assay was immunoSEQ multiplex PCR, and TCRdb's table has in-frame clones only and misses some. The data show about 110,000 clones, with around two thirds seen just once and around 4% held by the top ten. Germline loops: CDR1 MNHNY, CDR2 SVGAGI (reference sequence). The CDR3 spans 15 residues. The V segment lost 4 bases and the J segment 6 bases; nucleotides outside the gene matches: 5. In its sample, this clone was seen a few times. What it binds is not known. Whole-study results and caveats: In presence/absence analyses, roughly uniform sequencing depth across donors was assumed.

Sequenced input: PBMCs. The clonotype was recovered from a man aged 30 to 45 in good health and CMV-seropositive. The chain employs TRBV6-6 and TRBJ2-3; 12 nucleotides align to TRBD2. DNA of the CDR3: TGTGCCAGCAGTTCCCAGACTAGCGGGGGCGATACGCAGTATTTT. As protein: CASSSQTSGGDTQYF.